Presented here are 24 T cell receptor beta chains from one specimen sequenced in a study of cytotoxic CD8 clonotypes in ibrutinib-treated CLL. Only in-frame clones appear in the TCRdb table, and some are missing; sequencing was by immunoSEQ multiplex PCR. The sample shows 40,000 or so clones, about 65% of them seen only once. This material consisted of PBMCs, taken after 24 months of ibrutinib treatment. These receptors were taken from a human donor with chronic lymphocytic leukemia.

This sequence joins TRBV6-1 and TRBJ2-7; D is undetermined. This CDR3 has 14 residues. CDR1 is MNHNS, CDR2 SASEGT, per germline. With 6 bases removed from V and 2 bases from J, the gap between germline ends came to 14 bases. The CDR3 bases are TGTGCCAGCAGATACAACCTGGGTGCCTACGAGCAGTACTTC. It yields the protein CASRYNLGAYEQYF.

The chain uses TRBV19 and TRBJ2-3; 7 nucleotides match TRBD2. Per germline, CDR1 LNHDA and CDR2 SQIVND (reference sequence). The CDR3 extends over 15 amino acids. J lost 3 bases, V lost 4 bases, and 7 bases had no gene match. The CDR3 loop reads CASSTPSGLTDTQYF. Here the CDR3 DNA reads TGTGCCAGTAGTACCCCTAGCGGCTTGACAGATACGCAGTATTTT. The full variable domain, with the rest looked up from reference TRBV19 and TRBJ2-3, is DGGITQSPKYLFRKEGQNVTLSCEQNLNHDAMYWYRQDPGQGLRLIYYSQIVNDFQKGDIAEGYSVSREKKESFPLTVTSAQKNPTAFYLCASSTPSGLTDTQYFGPGTRLTVL.

This sequence joins TRBV5-1 and TRBJ1-1; D is unresolved. CDR1 is SGHRS and CDR2 is YFSETQ in the germline V gene. This CDR3 region has 15 residues. V gave up 4 bases and J gave up 5 bases, with 18 bases separating them. CDR3 DNA: TGCGCCAGCAGCCCAACCTTAGGGAGTCATACTGAAGCTTTCTTT. This encodes CASSPTLGSHTEAFF.

The J gene is TRBJ2-7, the V gene TRBV18; D is unresolved. Between the trimmed V and J ends, which lost 3 bases and 7 bases, there was a span of 7 bases. The CDR3 covers 11 residues. Germline CDR1 KGHSH, CDR2 LQKENI. CDR3 sequence reads: CASSPAREQYF. CDR3 nucleotides: TGTGCCAGCTCACCCGCGAGGGAGCAGTACTTC.

The chain links TRBV7-2 to TRBJ1-1; 8 bases are shared with TRBD1. The CDR3 is 15 residues long. The V segment lost 5 bases and the J segment 4 bases; nucleotides outside the gene matches: 9. Germline CDR1 reads SGHTA; CDR2 reads FQGNSA. The CDR3, as DNA: TGTGCCAGCAGCCAACGGACAGGGTGGGTCACTGAAGCTTTCTTT. It codes for CASSQRTGWVTEAFF.

By its share, this clone is medium-sized. The gene calls are TRBV7-3 and TRBJ1-1, with 8 bases aligning to TRBD1. Per the germline V gene, CDR1 is SGHTA and CDR2 is FQGTGA. V was pared by 5 bases and J by 4 bases, with 15 bases of the junction left unmatched. This CDR3 has 17 residues. In DNA form, the CDR3 reads TGTGCCAGCAGCCCCTCCCGACAGGGGACGACGGGCACTGAAGCTTTCTTT. Residues: CASSPSRQGTTGTEAFF.

This clone was seen at least ten times. V and J are TRBV28 and TRBJ2-3, with 9 bases lining up with TRBD2. The CDR3 totals 15 residues. With V trimmed by 5 bases and J by 2 bases, 5 bases remained unmatched. Germline values: CDR1 MDHEN, CDR2 SYDVKM. The CDR3 region has the DNA TGTGCCAGCAGTCTACCTAGCGGGATCACAGATACGCAGTATTTT. Amino acids: CASSLPSGITDTQYF. The full variable domain, in which reference TRBV28 and TRBJ2-3 provide the parts outside the CDR3, is DVKVTQSSRYLVKRTGEKVFLECVQDMDHENMFWYRQDPGLGLRLIYFSYDVKMKEKGDIPEGYSVSREKKERFSLILESASTNQTSMYLCASSLPSGITDTQYFGPGTRLTVL.

This clone appeared once. This chain connects TRBV15 to TRBJ1-1, with D perhaps matching TRBD1 (5 bases). The CDR3 covers 13 residues. The germline V gene has CDR1 LNHNV and CDR2 YYDKDF (reference sequence). V lost 3 bases, J lost 11 bases, and 16 bases lay in between. The CDR3 DNA reads as TGTGCCACCAGCAGCCAGCCAGGGAGCCATGCTTTCTTT. Translation gives CATSSQPGSHAFF.

There are a few counts of this clone. V and J are TRBV18 and TRBJ1-1, with D perhaps matching TRBD1 (5 bases). The CDR3 consists of 15 residues. Per the germline V gene, CDR1 is KGHSH and CDR2 is LQKENI. V lost 1 base, J lost 6 bases, and 15 bases lay in between. The CDR3 bases are TGTGCCAGCTCACCACTTACAGGCTCTTGGGCTGAAGCTTTCTTT. It is translated as CASSPLTGSWAEAFF.

The chain joins TRBV30 to TRBJ2-7, with TRBD2 matching over 14 bases. The CDR3 sequence is 13 residues long. V gave up 5 bases and J gave up 6 bases; unmatched junction bases: 3. Germline lookup yields CDR1 GTSNPN and CDR2 SVGIG (reference sequence). CDR3 nucleotide sequence: TGTGCCTGGCGGGGACTAGCGGGAGTCGAGCAGTACTTC. This codes for CAWRGLAGVEQYF.

This clone was seen only once. This sequence joins TRBV27 and TRBJ2-7; maybe TRBD1 (5 bases). CDR1 and CDR2 (germline): MNHEY, SMNVEV (reference sequence). Trimming removed 2 bases at V and 2 bases at J, with 10 bases between. The CDR3 consists of 14 residues. CDR3 protein: CASSLILTAYEQYF. The CDR3 nucleotides are TGTGCCAGCAGTTTAATTTTGACAGCCTACGAGCAGTACTTC.

The genes are TRBV14 and TRBJ1-3; D is unclear. Germline CDR1 and CDR2: SGHDN and FVKESK. Trimming pared 1 base from V and 3 bases from J, leaving 13 bases between. This CDR3 has 16 amino acids. The CDR3 reads CASSQVETGGGNTIYF. The CDR3 DNA follows: TGTGCCAGCAGCCAAGTTGAAACCGGAGGTGGAAACACCATATATTTT.

This clone has only a few counts. V and J are TRBV19 and TRBJ1-6; D is possibly TRBD1 (5 bases). Trimming pared 6 bases from V and 13 bases from J, leaving 16 bases between. The CDR3 spans 13 residues. The germline V gene has CDR1 LNHDA and CDR2 SQIVND (reference sequence). The CDR3 reads CASSEVRGAPLHF. The CDR3 bases are TGTGCCAGTAGCGAGGTTAGGGGAGCTCCCCTCCACTTT.

This clone was seen ten or more times. At one boundary the junction diverges from the germline segment, which might be a read error. The V gene is TRBV2, the J gene TRBJ2-6; D is possibly TRBD1 (6 bases). Per germline, CDR1 SNHLY and CDR2 FYNNEI. The CDR3 spans 21 residues. The CDR3 DNA follows: TGTGCCAGCAGGGAAGGGGTGAAGGCGACAGGTACAAGCTCTGGGGCCAACGTCCTGACTTTC. It specifies CASREGVKATGTSSGANVLTF.

The V gene is TRBV15, the J gene TRBJ1-3; 7 positions match TRBD1. Trimming cost V 5 bases and J 4 bases; bases outside gene matches: 8. The germline CDR1 and CDR2 sequences are LNHNV and YYDKDF (reference sequence). The CDR3 contains 15 residues. The CDR3, as DNA: TGTGCCACCAGCTCTAACAGGGGAGGAGGAAACACCATATATTTT. This codes for CATSSNRGGGNTIYF.

The V gene is TRBV10-3, the J gene TRBJ1-3; no reliable D call. The CDR3 is 11 amino acids. Trimming removed 10 bases from V and 4 bases from J, with 8 bases in between. Looked up from germline, CDR1 is ENHRY and CDR2 is SYGVKD. This CDR3 is CATLWGNTIYF. The CDR3, as DNA: TGTGCCACCCTCTGGGGAAACACCATATATTTT.

The J gene is TRBJ2-1, the V gene TRBV10-3, with TRBD1 matching over 7 bases. The CDR3 consists of 15 residues. V lost 1 base to trimming and J lost 4 bases; unmatched junction nucleotides: 4. Germline V CDR1 and CDR2: ENHRY, SYGVKD. The CDR3 sequence: CAISEYTGEYNEQFF. The DNA of the CDR3 is TGTGCCATCAGTGAGTACACAGGGGAATACAATGAGCAGTTCTTC.

This clone was detected a few times. CDR3 loop: CASSEEGPGRGAKLFF. The CDR3 nucleotides are TGTGCCAGCAGTGAAGAGGGACCGGGCAGGGGAGCAAAACTGTTTTTT. The gene calls are TRBV6-1 and TRBJ1-4, with D possibly being TRBD1 (6 bases). Germline loops: CDR1 MNHNS, CDR2 SASEGT. With 1 base removed from V and 10 bases from J, the gap between germline ends came to 19 bases. The CDR3 has 16 amino acids.

The gene calls are TRBV2 and TRBJ2-2; 8 nucleotides line up with TRBD1. V was pared by 9 bases and J by 7 bases, with 10 bases of the junction left unmatched. CDR3 length: 14 amino acids. The germline CDR1 and CDR2 sequences are SNHLY and FYNNEI. The CDR3, as DNA: TGTGCCAGTAGCGGACAGGGACAGGTCGGGGAGCTGTTTTTT. Translation gives CASSGQGQVGELFF.

The chain combines TRBV6-1 with TRBJ1-6; TRBD1 agrees at 9 bases. Germline V lookup: CDR1 MNHNS, CDR2 SASEGT. V trimming: 10 bases; J trimming: 10 bases; junction bases outside the gene matches: 11. The CDR3 has 14 amino acids. CDR3 DNA sequence: TGTGCCATCGACTCCGGGACAGGGAAATCACCCCTCCACTTT. Translated: CAIDSGTGKSPLHF.

This rearrangement joins TRBV18 to TRBJ1-5; TRBD1 might be the D (5 bases). CDR1 and CDR2 from the germline V gene are KGHSH and LQKENI. The CDR3 runs 14 residues. V was cut by 6 bases and J by 6 bases, with 15 bases left in between. The chain's CDR3 is CASSTERTTQPQHF. Written as DNA, the CDR3 is TGTGCCAGCTCGACAGAACGGACAACTCAGCCCCAGCATTTT.

The chain links TRBV7-2 to TRBJ1-2, with a possible D match to TRBD1 (5 bases). The CDR3 runs to 14 residues. The V end was cut by 2 bases, the J end by 6 bases, with 13 bases between. From germline, CDR1 is SGHTA and CDR2 FQGNSA. CDR3 nucleotides: TGTGCCAGCAGCTTATCCGCGGGGGACGATGGCTACACCTTC. Protein product: CASSLSAGDDGYTF.

The J gene is TRBJ2-6, the V gene TRBV29-1, with 8 bases that match TRBD1. V trimming: 3 bases; J trimming: 2 bases; junction bases outside the gene matches: 3. CDR3 length equals 15 residues. CDR1 SQVTM and CDR2 ANQGSEA come from the germline V gene. The CDR3 protein is CSVEQTGAGANVLTF. The CDR3 bases are TGCAGCGTTGAGCAGACAGGGGCTGGGGCCAACGTCCTGACTTTC.

Only one count was recorded for this clone. The chain uses TRBV5-4 and TRBJ2-3, with D perhaps being TRBD1 or TRBD2 (5 bases each). Germline values: CDR1 SGHNT, CDR2 YYREEE (reference sequence). Between the trimmed V and J ends, which lost 5 bases and 2 bases, there was a span of 18 bases. The length of the CDR3 is 16 residues. The CDR3 protein is CASSVGDHSYTDTQYF. In nucleotides, the CDR3 is TGTGCCAGCAGTGTTGGGGACCACTCCTACACAGATACGCAGTATTTT.